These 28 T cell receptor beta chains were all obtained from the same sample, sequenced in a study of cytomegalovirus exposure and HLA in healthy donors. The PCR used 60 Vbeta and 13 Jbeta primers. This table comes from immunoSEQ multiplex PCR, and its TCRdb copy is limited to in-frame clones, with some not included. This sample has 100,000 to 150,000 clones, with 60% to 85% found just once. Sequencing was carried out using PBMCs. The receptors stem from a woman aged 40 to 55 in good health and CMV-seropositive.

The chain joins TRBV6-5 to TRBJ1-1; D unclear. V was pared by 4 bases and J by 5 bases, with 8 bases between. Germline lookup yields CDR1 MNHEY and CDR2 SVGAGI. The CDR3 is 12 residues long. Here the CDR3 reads CASSSRGTEAFF. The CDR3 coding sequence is TGTGCCAGCAGTTCTCGAGGGACTGAAGCTTTCTTT.

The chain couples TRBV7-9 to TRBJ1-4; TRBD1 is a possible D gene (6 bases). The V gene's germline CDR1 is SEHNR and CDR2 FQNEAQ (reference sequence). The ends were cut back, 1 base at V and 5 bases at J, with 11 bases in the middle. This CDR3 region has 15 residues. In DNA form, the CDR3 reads TGTGCCAGCAGCTTAGACAGGGTTCGGAATGAAAAACTGTTTTTT. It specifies CASSLDRVRNEKLFF.

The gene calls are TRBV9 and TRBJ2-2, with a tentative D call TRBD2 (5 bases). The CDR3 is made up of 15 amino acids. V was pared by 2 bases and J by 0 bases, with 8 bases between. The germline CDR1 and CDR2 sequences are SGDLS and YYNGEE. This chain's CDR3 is CASSVDYPNTGELFF. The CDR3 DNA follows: TGTGCCAGCAGCGTTGACTACCCGAACACCGGGGAGCTGTTTTTT.

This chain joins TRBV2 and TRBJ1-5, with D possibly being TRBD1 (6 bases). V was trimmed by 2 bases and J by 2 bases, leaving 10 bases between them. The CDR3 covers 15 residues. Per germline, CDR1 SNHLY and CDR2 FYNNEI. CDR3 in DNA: TGTGCCAGCAGTGAAAGGGGGGGCGGCAATCAGCCCCAGCATTTT. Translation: CASSERGGGNQPQHF.

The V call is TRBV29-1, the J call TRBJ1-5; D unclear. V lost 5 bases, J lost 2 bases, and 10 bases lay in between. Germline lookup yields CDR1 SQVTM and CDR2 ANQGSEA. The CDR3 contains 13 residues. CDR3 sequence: CSVRLAGNQPQHF. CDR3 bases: TGCAGCGTTCGCCTGGCAGGCAATCAGCCCCAGCATTTT.

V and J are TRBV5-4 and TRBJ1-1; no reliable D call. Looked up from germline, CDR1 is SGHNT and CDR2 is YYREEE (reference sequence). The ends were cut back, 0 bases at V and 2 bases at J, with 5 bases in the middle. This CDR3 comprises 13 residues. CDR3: CASSLAVNTEAFF. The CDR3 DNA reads TGTGCCAGCAGCTTGGCAGTTAACACTGAAGCTTTCTTT. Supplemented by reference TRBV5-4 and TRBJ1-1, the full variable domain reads ETGVTQSPTHLIKTRGQQVTLRCSSQSGHNTVSWYQQALGQGPQFIFQYYREEENGRGNFPPRFSGLQFPNYSSELNVNALELDDSALYLCASSLAVNTEAFFGQGTRLTVV.

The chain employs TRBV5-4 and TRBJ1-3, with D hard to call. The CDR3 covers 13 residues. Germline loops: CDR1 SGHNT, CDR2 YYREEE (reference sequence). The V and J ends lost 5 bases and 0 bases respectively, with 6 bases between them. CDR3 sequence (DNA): TGTGCCAGCAGAGCAAGCTCTGGAAACACCATATATTTT. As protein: CASRASSGNTIYF.

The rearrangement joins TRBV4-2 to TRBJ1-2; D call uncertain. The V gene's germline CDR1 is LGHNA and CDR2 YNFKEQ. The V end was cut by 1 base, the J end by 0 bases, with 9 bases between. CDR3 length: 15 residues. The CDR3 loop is CASSQAFQSNYGYTF. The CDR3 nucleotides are TGTGCCAGCAGCCAAGCTTTCCAGTCTAACTATGGCTACACCTTC.

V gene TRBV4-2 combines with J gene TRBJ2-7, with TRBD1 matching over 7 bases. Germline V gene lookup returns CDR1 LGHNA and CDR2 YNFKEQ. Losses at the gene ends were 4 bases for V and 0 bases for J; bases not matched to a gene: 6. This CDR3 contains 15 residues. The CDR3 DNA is TGTGCCAGCAGCCTAGCATGGGACAGCTCCTACGAGCAGTACTTC. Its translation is CASSLAWDSSYEQYF.

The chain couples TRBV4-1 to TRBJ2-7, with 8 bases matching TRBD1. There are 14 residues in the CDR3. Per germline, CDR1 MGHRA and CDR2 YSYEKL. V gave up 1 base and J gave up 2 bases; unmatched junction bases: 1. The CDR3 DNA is TGCGCCAGCAGCCAAGGGGGACAGGCCTACGAGCAGTACTTC. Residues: CASSQGGQAYEQYF.

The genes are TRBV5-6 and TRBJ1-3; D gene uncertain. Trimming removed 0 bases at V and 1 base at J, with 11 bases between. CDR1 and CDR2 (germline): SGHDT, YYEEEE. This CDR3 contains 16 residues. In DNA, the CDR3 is TGTGCCAGCAGCTTGGTCGGGAGAGGGTCTGGAAACACCATATATTTT. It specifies CASSLVGRGSGNTIYF.

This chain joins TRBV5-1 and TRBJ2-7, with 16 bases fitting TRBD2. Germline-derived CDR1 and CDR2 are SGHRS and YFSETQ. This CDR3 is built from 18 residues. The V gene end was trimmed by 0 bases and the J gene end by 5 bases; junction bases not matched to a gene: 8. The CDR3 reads CASSLVPGTSGRANEQYF. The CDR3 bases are TGCGCCAGCAGCTTGGTACCGGGGACTAGCGGGAGGGCCAACGAGCAGTACTTC.

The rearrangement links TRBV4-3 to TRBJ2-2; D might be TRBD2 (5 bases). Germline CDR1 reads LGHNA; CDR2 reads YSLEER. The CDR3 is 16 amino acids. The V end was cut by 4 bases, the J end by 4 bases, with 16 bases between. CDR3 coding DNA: TGCGCCAGCAGCCTTATGCCAGGCGGAGGCACCGGGGAGCTGTTTTTT. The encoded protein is CASSLMPGGGTGELFF.

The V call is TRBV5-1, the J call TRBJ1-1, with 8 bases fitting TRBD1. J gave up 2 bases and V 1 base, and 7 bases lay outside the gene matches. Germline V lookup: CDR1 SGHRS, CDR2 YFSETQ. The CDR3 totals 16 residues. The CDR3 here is CASSLRFTGGNTEAFF. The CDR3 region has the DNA TGCGCCAGCAGCTTGCGGTTTACAGGGGGAAACACTGAAGCTTTCTTT.

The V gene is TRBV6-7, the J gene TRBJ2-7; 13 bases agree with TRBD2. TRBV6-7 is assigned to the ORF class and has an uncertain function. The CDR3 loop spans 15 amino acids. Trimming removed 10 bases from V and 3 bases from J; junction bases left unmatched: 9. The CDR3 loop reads CAKHLGTSGNYEQYF. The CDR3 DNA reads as TGTGCCAAACACCTCGGGACTAGCGGGAACTACGAGCAGTACTTC.

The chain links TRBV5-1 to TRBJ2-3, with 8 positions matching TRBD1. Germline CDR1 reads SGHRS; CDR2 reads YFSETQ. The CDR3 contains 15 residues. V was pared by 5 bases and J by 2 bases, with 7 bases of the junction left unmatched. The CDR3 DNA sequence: TGCGCCAGCAGAAACGGGACAGGCATCACAGATACGCAGTATTTT. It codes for CASRNGTGITDTQYF.

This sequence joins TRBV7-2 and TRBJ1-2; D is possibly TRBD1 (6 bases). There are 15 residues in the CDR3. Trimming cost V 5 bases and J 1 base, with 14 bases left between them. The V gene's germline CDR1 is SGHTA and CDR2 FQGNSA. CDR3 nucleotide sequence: TGTGCCAGCAGCCCAGACAGGCGCTTTAACTATGGCTACACCTTC. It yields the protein CASSPDRRFNYGYTF.

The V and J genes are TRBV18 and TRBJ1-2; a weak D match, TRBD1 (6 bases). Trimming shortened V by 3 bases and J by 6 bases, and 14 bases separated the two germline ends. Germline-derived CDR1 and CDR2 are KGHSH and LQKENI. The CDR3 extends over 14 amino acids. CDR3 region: CASSPLQGTNGYTF. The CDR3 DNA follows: TGTGCCAGCTCACCCTTACAGGGAACTAATGGCTACACCTTC. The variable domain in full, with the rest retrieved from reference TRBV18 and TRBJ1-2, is NAGVMQNPRHLVRRRGQEARLRCSPMKGHSHVYWYRQLPEEGLKFMVYLQKENIIDESGMPKERFSAEFPKEGPSILRIQQVVRGDSAAYFCASSPLQGTNGYTFGSGTRLTVV.

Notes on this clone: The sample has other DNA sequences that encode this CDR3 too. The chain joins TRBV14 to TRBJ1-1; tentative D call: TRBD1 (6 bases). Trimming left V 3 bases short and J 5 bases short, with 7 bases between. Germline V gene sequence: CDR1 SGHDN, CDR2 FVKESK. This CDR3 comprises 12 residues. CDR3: CASSHTGTEAFF. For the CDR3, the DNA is TGTGCCAGCAGCCACACAGGGACTGAAGCTTTCTTT. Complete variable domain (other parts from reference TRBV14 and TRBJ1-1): EAGVTQFPSHSVIEKGQTVTLRCDPISGHDNLYWYRRVMGKEIKFLLHFVKESKQDESGMPNNRFLAERTGGTYSTLKVQPAELEDSGVYFCASSHTGTEAFFGQGTRLTVV.

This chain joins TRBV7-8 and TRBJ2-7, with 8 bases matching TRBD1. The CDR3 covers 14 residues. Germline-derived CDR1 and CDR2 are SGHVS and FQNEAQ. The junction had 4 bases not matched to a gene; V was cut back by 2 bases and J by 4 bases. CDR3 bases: TGTGCCAGCAGCTTACAGGGGGCCGGATACGAGCAGTACTTC. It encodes CASSLQGAGYEQYF.

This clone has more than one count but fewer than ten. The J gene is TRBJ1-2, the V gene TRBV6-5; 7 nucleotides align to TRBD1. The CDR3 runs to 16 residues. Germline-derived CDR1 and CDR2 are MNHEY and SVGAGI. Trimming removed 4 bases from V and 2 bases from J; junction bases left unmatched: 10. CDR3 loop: CASSSGPRTGNYGYTF. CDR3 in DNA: TGTGCCAGCAGTTCCGGCCCTCGGACAGGAAACTATGGCTACACCTTC.

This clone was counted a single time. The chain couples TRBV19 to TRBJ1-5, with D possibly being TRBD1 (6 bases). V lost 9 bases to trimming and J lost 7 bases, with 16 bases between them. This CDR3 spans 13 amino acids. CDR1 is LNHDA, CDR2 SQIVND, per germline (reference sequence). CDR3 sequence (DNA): TGTGCCAGCAATCAGGGGAAATGGCAGCCCCAGCATTTT. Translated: CASNQGKWQPQHF.

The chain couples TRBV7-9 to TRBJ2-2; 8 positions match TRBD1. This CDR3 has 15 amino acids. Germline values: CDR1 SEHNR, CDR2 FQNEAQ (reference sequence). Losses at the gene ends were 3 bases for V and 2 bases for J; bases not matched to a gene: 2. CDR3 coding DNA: TGTGCCAGCAGCTTCGGACAGGGAAACACCGGGGAGCTGTTTTTT. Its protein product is CASSFGQGNTGELFF.

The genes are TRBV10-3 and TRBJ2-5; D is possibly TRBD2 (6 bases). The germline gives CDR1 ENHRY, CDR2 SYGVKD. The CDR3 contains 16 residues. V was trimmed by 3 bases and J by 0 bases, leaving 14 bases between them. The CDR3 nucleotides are TGTGCCATCAGTGACGCGGGGAAAACCAACCAAGAGACCCAGTACTTC. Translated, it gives CAISDAGKTNQETQYF.

Here the CDR3 reads CAISESRGSAGELFF. CDR3 in DNA: TGTGCCATCAGTGAGTCGAGAGGGTCGGCCGGGGAGCTGTTTTTT. The gene calls are TRBV10-3 and TRBJ2-2; weak D call: TRBD2 (5 bases). The germline V and J ends were trimmed by 0 bases and 6 bases, with 11 bases remaining between them. Germline V gene data show CDR1 as ENHRY and CDR2 as SYGVKD. CDR3 length: 15 amino acids.

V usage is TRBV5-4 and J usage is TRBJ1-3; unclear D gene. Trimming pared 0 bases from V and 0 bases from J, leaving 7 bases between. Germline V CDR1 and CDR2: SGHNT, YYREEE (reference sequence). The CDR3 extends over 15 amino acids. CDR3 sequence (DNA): TGTGCCAGCAGCTTGGGAGGAGGCTCTGGAAACACCATATATTTT. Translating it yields CASSLGGGSGNTIYF.

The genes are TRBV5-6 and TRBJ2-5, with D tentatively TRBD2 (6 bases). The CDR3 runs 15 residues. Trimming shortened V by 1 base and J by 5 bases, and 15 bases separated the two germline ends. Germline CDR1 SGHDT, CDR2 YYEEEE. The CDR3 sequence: CASSLLGPAGETQYF. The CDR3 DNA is TGTGCCAGCAGCTTGTTGGGGCCGGCGGGGGAGACCCAGTACTTC. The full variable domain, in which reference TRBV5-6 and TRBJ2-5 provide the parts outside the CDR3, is DAGVTQSPTHLIKTRGQQVTLRCSPKSGHDTVSWYQQALGQGPQFIFQYYEEEERQRGNFPDRFSGHQFPNYSSELNVNALLLGDSALYLCASSLLGPAGETQYFGPGTRLLVL.

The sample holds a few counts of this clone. CDR3 residues: CASRLKTGEGDSPLHF. The CDR3 DNA is TGTGCCAGCAGGTTAAAGACAGGGGAAGGCGATTCACCCCTCCACTTT. J is TRBJ1-6 and V is TRBV27; 8 bases agree with TRBD1. Germline CDR1 reads MNHEY; CDR2 reads SMNVEV (reference sequence). After removal of 6 bases from V and 8 bases from J, the junction contained 12 bases not matched to a gene. This CDR3 contains 16 residues.